The 28 T cell receptor beta chains given below trace back to one sample, sequenced in a study of regulatory T cells in long-lasting Graves disease. Time point given: newly diagnosed GD, antithyroid drugs for less than 3 months. From RNA extracted from PBMCs, the TCR library was made. According to the study, TCR beta libraries were built with iRepertoire HTBI primers and CDR3-region Arm-PCR. Via MiXCR, TCRdb re-called the multiplex PCR reads, giving one row per CDR3 protein. The sample consists of around 320,000 distinct CDR3 sequences, over 15% of them appearing once. These same records also appear under a second study, on T cells in Graves' hyperthyroidism and ophthalmopathy.

The sequencing used peripheral blood mononuclear cells (PBMCs), collected at new diagnosis, from a patient treated with antithyroid drugs. The source of these receptors is a man in his forties or fifties with Graves disease.

This clonotype has a count of ten or more. The V gene is TRBV29-1, the J gene TRBJ2-3; 8 bases map to TRBD2. The CDR3 runs 17 residues. CDR1 and CDR2 from the germline V gene are SQVTM and ANQGSEA. The V and J ends lost 3 bases and 1 base, in that order; junction bases with no gene match: 12. The CDR3 region has the DNA TGCAGCGTTGACCCTCCATGGGAGCGGGGGCGCACAGATACGCAGTATTTT. Its protein is CSVDPPWERGRTDTQYF.

This clonotype was counted once. The V call is TRBV28, the J call TRBJ1-5; no reliable D call. The CDR3 runs to 15 residues. Germline CDR1 MDHEN, CDR2 SYDVKM. The V end was cut by 3 bases, the J end by 3 bases, with 12 bases between. Written as DNA, the CDR3 is TGTGCCAGCAGTTTTTTCAGGCTTATCAATCAGCCCCAGCATTTT. Translation: CASSFFRLINQPQHF.

In this sample, this clonotype turned up a few times. This chain connects TRBV5-6 to TRBJ2-5; no firm D call. Per germline, CDR1 SGHDT and CDR2 YYEEEE. V gave up 4 bases and J gave up 4 bases, with 17 bases separating them. The CDR3 has 15 amino acids. The CDR3 DNA follows: TGTGCCAGCAGCAATCGTGCCGGGCCCCGAGAGACCCAGTACTTC. Amino acid sequence: CASSNRAGPRETQYF.

Regarding this clonotype: Given a much more abundant clone one base away, this may be a read error. The chain has TRBV24-1 and TRBJ2-1; D remains ambiguous. CDR3 length equals 11 residues. CDR1 and CDR2 from the germline V gene are KGHDR and SFDVKD. The CDR3 DNA reads as TGTGCCGCCAGTGAACGGGATGAGCAGTTCTTC. It yields the protein CAASERDEQFF.

This clonotype came up many times. The chain couples TRBV7-3 to TRBJ2-1, with 9 bases identical to TRBD2. J lost 3 bases, V lost 2 bases, and 5 bases had no gene match. The CDR3 spans 16 residues. CDR1 SGHTA and CDR2 FQGTGA come from the germline V gene. The CDR3 is CASSLSRTSDYNEQFF. CDR3 bases: TGTGCCAGCAGCTTATCCCGGACTAGCGACTACAATGAGCAGTTCTTC.

This clonotype was observed many times. The CDR3 is CASSLDPTGTITDTQYF. The CDR3 DNA follows: TGTGCCAGCAGCTTAGATCCTACCGGGACTATCACAGATACGCAGTATTTT. The gene calls are TRBV7-3 and TRBJ2-3, with TRBD2 identical over 7 bases. There are 17 residues in the CDR3. J lost 2 bases, V lost 2 bases, and 10 bases had no gene match. Per the germline V gene, CDR1 is SGHTA and CDR2 is FQGTGA.

This clonotype was detected ten times or more. The chain links TRBV6-1 to TRBJ1-5; 8 bases align to TRBD1. This CDR3 is built from 15 residues. The V gene end was trimmed by 6 bases and the J gene end by 2 bases; junction bases not matched to a gene: 6. Germline loops: CDR1 MNHNS, CDR2 SASEGT. This CDR3 is CASRTDRDGNQPQHF. In DNA form, the CDR3 reads TGTGCCAGCAGAACGGACAGGGATGGCAATCAGCCCCAGCATTTT.

This clonotype was counted a single time. The chain recombines TRBV7-2 with TRBJ2-7; 7 bases fit TRBD2. With 5 bases clipped from V and 3 bases from J, the junction kept 10 bases outside the gene matches. CDR1 SGHTA and CDR2 FQGNSA come from the germline V gene. The length of the CDR3 is 15 residues. CDR3 nucleotides: TGTGCCAGCAGCCCTCTAGCGGTACCGTACTACGAGCAGTACTTC. Amino acids: CASSPLAVPYYEQYF.

Remarks on this clonotype: A much bigger clone sits one base away, suggesting this may be a read error. Given the absence of the conserved phenylalanine or tryptophan at the CDR3 end, a read error is likely. This sequence joins TRBV20-1 and TRBJ2-7; TRBD2 might be the D (5 bases). Germline V lookup: CDR1 DFQATT, CDR2 SNEGSKA (reference sequence). Trimming shortened V by 3 bases and J by 2 bases, and 20 bases separated the two germline ends. This CDR3 spans 16 amino acids. In nucleotides, the CDR3 is TGCAGTGCTAGCTCACCCCCGGAGCGGCCCCCCTACGAGCAGTACTCC. This gives the protein CSASSPPERPPYEQYS.

This clonotype was counted many times. V is TRBV28 and J is TRBJ1-5, with 7 bases lining up with TRBD1. Germline trimming cut 2 bases from V and 2 bases from J; bases unmatched to any gene: 6. This CDR3 spans 16 amino acids. CDR1 is MDHEN and CDR2 is SYDVKM in the germline V gene. CDR3 in amino acids: CASSLAEGARNQPQHF. CDR3 in DNA: TGTGCCAGCAGTTTAGCGGAGGGGGCACGCAATCAGCCCCAGCATTTT.

The sample holds many counts of this clonotype. This chain uses TRBV6-1 with TRBJ2-3; possibly TRBD1 for D (6 bases). Germline V gene sequence: CDR1 MNHNS, CDR2 SASEGT. Trimming took 5 bases from V and 5 from J, leaving 14 bases between them. The CDR3 runs 14 residues. The CDR3 loop reads CASSPGQLGDTQYF. The CDR3 bases are TGTGCCAGCAGTCCAGGACAGTTAGGAGATACGCAGTATTTT.

This clonotype showed up just a few times. The chain carries TRBV19 and TRBJ1-5, with a weak D call TRBD1 (6 bases). The ends were cut back, 3 bases at V and 3 bases at J, with 9 bases in the middle. This CDR3 region has 14 residues. Germline lookup yields CDR1 LNHDA and CDR2 SQIVND (reference sequence). As DNA, the CDR3 is TGTGCCAGTAGTATCAGGGGCTACAATCAGCCCCAGCATTTT. Translated: CASSIRGYNQPQHF.

CDR3 DNA: TGTGCCAGCAGCCCATCCCGGGGGCGCACAGATACGCAGTATTTT. This gives the protein CASSPSRGRTDTQYF. The chain employs TRBV7-8 and TRBJ2-3; D is perhaps TRBD1 or TRBD2 (6 bases each). The CDR3 sequence is 15 residues long. Germline V CDR1 and CDR2: SGHVS, FQNEAQ. Trimming pared 5 bases from V and 1 base from J, leaving 13 bases between.

In the case of this clonotype: One end of the junction does not line up with germline, which may come from a read error. The chain combines TRBV11-1 with TRBJ2-5, with 9 bases identical to TRBD1. This CDR3 region has 14 residues. CDR1 SGHAT and CDR2 FQDESV come from the germline V gene (reference sequence). The CDR3 DNA reads TGTGCCAGCAGCTGGACAGGGGACCAGGAGACCCAGTACTTC. Its translation is CASSWTGDQETQYF.

In its sample, this clonotype was seen many times. The V gene is TRBV30, the J gene TRBJ1-2, with D tentatively TRBD1 (6 bases). The germline V gene encodes CDR1 GTSNPN and CDR2 SVGIG (reference sequence). This CDR3 spans 13 amino acids. Trimming took off 8 bases at V and 4 bases at J, with 17 bases between the two ends. The CDR3 region has the DNA TGTGCCGGGGGGGGCGATTCTGGCTATGGCTACACCTTC. This gives the protein CAGGGDSGYGYTF.

This clonotype was seen ten or more times. An end of the junction does not agree with germline; a read error may underlie this. DNA for the CDR3: TGTGCCAGCAGCTTCACCGGGACAGAGGGCTTT. Translation: CASSFTGTEGF. This sequence joins TRBV5-8 and TRBJ1-1, with TRBD1 matching 7 bases. The CDR3 is made up of 11 amino acids. CDR1 and CDR2 from the germline V gene are SGHTS and YDEGEE. Using reference TRBV5-8 and TRBJ1-1 for the parts outside the CDR3, the full variable domain is EAGVTQSPTHLIKTRGQQATLRCSPISGHTSVYWYQQALGLGLQFLLWYDEGEERNRGNFPPRFSGRQFPNYSSELNVNALELEDSALYLCASSFTGTEGFGQGTRLTVV.

This clonotype was counted ten times or more. The rearrangement joins TRBV27 to TRBJ1-2, with D possibly being TRBD1 (5 bases). Trimming left V 3 bases short and J 4 bases short, with 12 bases between. This CDR3 has 14 residues. Germline assignment: CDR1 MNHEY and CDR2 SMNVEV (reference sequence). This CDR3 reads CASSLEGRGYGYTF. The CDR3 region has the DNA TGTGCCAGCAGTTTGGAGGGGCGCGGCTATGGCTACACCTTC.

Many counts were recorded for this clonotype. This sequence joins TRBV30 and TRBJ1-4; a weak D match, TRBD1 (6 bases). This CDR3 has 13 residues. The germline V gene encodes CDR1 GTSNPN and CDR2 SVGIG (reference sequence). Trimming pared 5 bases from V and 8 bases from J, leaving 15 bases between. CDR3 DNA sequence: TGTGCCTGGGATGGAACAGGGAGGGAAAAACTGTTTTTT. Translating gives CAWDGTGREKLFF.

This clonotype was found many times. The chain links TRBV5-1 to TRBJ2-5; 10 bases are shared with TRBD2. CDR1 is SGHRS and CDR2 is YFSETQ in the germline V gene. V gave up 3 bases and J gave up 3 bases; unmatched junction bases: 5. CDR3 length: 15 amino acids. The CDR3 region has the DNA TGCGCCAGCAGCTCCACCGGGACTAGCGAAGAGACCCAGTACTTC. Its protein product is CASSSTGTSEETQYF.

This clonotype occurred a few times. The chain uses TRBV7-9 and TRBJ2-7; D possibly corresponds to TRBD2 (5 bases). This CDR3 has 13 amino acids. The V end lost 5 bases, the J end lost 9 bases, and 17 bases lay between the germline ends. Looked up from germline, CDR1 is SEHNR and CDR2 is FQNEAQ (reference sequence). The CDR3 sequence: CASSRTGIRGQYF. The CDR3 coding sequence is TGTGCCAGCAGCCGGACCGGGATCCGTGGGCAGTACTTC.

This rearrangement joins TRBV19 to TRBJ1-1, with 9 bases that match TRBD1. CDR1 and CDR2 (germline): LNHDA, SQIVND (reference sequence). J lost 5 bases, V lost 6 bases, and 7 bases had no gene match. The CDR3 sequence is 14 residues long. DNA for the CDR3: TGTGCCAGTAGGTCGACAGGGGGAGGAACTGAAGCTTTCTTT. Protein sequence: CASRSTGGGTEAFF.

The rearrangement links TRBV7-8 to TRBJ2-1; 10 bases fit TRBD2. The CDR3 covers 17 residues. With V trimmed by 0 bases and J by 2 bases, 4 bases remained unmatched. CDR1 is SGHVS, CDR2 FQNEAQ, per germline. The CDR3 nucleotides read TGTGCCAGCAGCTTAGCGGTAGCGGGGGGAGCCTACAATGAGCAGTTCTTC. Its translation is CASSLAVAGGAYNEQFF.

This clonotype was detected ten times or more. The chain has TRBV12-5 and TRBJ1-4; D remains unclear. Trimming cost V 0 bases and J 0 bases, with 5 bases left between them. This CDR3 comprises 15 residues. Germline V gene lookup returns CDR1 LGHNT and CDR2 FRNRAP. As DNA, the CDR3 is TGTGCTAGTGGTTTGGTTACACCAACTAATGAAAAACTGTTTTTT. It codes for CASGLVTPTNEKLFF. The full variable domain, completed using reference TRBV12-5 and TRBJ1-4, is DARVTQTPRHKVTEMGQEVTMRCQPILGHNTVFWYRQTMMQGLELLAYFRNRAPLDDSGMPKDRFSAEMPDATLATLKIQPSEPRDSAVYFCASGLVTPTNEKLFFGSGTQLSVL.

Many counts were recorded for this clonotype. V and J are TRBV11-2 and TRBJ2-3; possible D gene TRBD1, 6 bases. The tail of the sequence fits TRBJ2-7 better, so the J call may be wrong. CDR3 length equals 14 residues. Germline V gene sequence: CDR1 SGHAT, CDR2 FQNNGV. The CDR3 sequence is CASSLATGLDEQYF. The CDR3 bases are TGTGCCAGCAGCTTAGCAACAGGGCTCGACGAGCAGTACTTC.

This clonotype was found many times. The chain carries TRBV28 and TRBJ2-7; 9 bases fit TRBD1. This CDR3 has 15 residues. V dropped 7 bases and J dropped 2; count of bases not matched to a gene: 9. Germline values: CDR1 MDHEN, CDR2 SYDVKM. CDR3 sequence reads: CASTNAGTGTYEQYF. As DNA, the CDR3 is TGTGCCAGCACCAACGCCGGGACAGGGACCTACGAGCAGTACTTC.

This clonotype came up a few times. The chain couples TRBV25-1 to TRBJ1-6, with 8 nucleotides matching TRBD1. Germline CDR1 MGHDK, CDR2 SYGVNS. The CDR3 contains 15 residues. Germline trimming cut 4 bases from V and 9 bases from J; bases unmatched to any gene: 8. CDR3 residues: CASSAWDRRSSPLHF. The CDR3 DNA follows: TGTGCCAGCAGTGCCTGGGACAGGAGGAGTTCACCCCTCCACTTT.

J is TRBJ2-7 and V is TRBV7-9; the D is unclear. Germline CDR1 is SEHNR and CDR2 is FQNEAQ (reference sequence). Trimming pared 1 base from V and 5 bases from J, leaving 12 bases between. CDR3 size: 14 residues. CDR3 region: CASSLGGMRNEQYF. In DNA form, the CDR3 reads TGTGCCAGCAGCTTAGGGGGTATGCGGAACGAGCAGTACTTC. The entire variable domain, with the rest obtained from reference TRBV7-9 and TRBJ2-7, is as follows: DTGVSQNPRHKITKRGQNVTFRCDPISEHNRLYWYRQTLGQGPEFLTYFQNEAQLEKSRLLSDRFSAERPKGSFSTLEIQRTEQGDSAMYLCASSLGGMRNEQYFGPGTRLTVT.

This clonotype appeared many times. The chain has TRBV11-3 and TRBJ2-1; 7 nucleotides line up with TRBD1. Germline CDR1 reads SGHNT; CDR2 reads YENEEA. Unmatched junction bases numbered 2, after V lost 1 base and J lost 5 bases. The CDR3 runs 14 residues. CDR3 in amino acids: CASSLGGGHNEQFF. CDR3 nucleotides: TGTGCCAGCAGCTTAGGAGGGGGCCACAATGAGCAGTTCTTC.